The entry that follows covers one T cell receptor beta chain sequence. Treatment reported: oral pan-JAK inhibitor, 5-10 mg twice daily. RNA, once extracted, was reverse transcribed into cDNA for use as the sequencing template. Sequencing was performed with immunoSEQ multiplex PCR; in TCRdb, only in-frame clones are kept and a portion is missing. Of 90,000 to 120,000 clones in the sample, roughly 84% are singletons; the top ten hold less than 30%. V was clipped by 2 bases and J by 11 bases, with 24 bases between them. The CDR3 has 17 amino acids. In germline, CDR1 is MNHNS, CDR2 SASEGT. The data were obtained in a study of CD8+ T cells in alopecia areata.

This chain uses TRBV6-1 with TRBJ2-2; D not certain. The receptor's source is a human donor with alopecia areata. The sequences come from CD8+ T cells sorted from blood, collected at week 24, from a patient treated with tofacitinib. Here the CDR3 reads CASSEMGWIADFVELFF. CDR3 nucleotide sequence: TGTGCCAGCAGTGAAATGGGTTGGATTGCAGATTTCGTAGAGCTGTTTTTT.